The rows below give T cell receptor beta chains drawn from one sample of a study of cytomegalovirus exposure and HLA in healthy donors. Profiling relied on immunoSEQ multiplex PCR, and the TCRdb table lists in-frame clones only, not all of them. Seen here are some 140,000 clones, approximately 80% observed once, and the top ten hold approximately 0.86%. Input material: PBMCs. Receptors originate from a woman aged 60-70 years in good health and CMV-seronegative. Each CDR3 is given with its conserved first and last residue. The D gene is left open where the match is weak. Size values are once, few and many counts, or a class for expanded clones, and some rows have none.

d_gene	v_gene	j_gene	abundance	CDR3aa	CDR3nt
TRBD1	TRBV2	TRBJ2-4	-	CASGEGQGDAF	TGTGCCAGCGGAGAAGGACAGGGGGATGCCTTC
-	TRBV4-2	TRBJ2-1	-	CASSPPGHPEQFF	TGTGCCAGCAGCCCCCCGGGACACCCTGAGCAGTTCTTC
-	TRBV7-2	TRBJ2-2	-	CASSARLGPGELFF	TGTGCCAGCAGCGCCCGACTAGGACCCGGGGAGCTGTTTTTT
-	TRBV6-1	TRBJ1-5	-	CASSVRHSNSNQPQHF	TGTGCCAGCAGTGTTAGGCACAGCAATAGCAATCAGCCCCAGCATTTT
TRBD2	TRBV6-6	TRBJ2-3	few	CASRTSAVRPDTQYF	TGTGCCAGCAGGACTAGCGCGGTTCGCCCCGATACGCAGTATTTT
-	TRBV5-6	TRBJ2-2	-	CASSFQQTGELFF	TGTGCCAGCAGCTTTCAACAGACCGGGGAGCTGTTTTTT
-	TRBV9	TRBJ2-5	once	CASSARDWTQETQYF	TGTGCCAGCAGCGCGAGGGATTGGACCCAAGAGACCCAGTACTTC
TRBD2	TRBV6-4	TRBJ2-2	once	CASSVRLAENTGELFF	TGTGCCAGCAGTGTTCGACTAGCGGAGAACACCGGGGAGCTGTTTTTT
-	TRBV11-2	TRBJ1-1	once	CASSLDVTLNTEAFF	TGTGCCAGCAGCTTAGATGTCACTCTGAACACTGAAGCTTTCTTT
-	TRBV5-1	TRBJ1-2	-	CASSLGGQTNYGYTF	TGCGCCAGCAGCTTGGGGGGGCAGACCAACTATGGCTACACCTTC
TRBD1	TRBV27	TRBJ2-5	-	CASSSVTGVQETQYF	TGTGCCAGCAGTTCAGTGACAGGGGTCCAAGAGACCCAGTACTTC
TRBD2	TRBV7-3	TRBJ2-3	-	CASSLGLAGGPTDTQYF	TGTGCCAGCAGCTTAGGACTAGCGGGAGGGCCGACAGATACGCAGTATTTT
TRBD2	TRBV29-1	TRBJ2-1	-	CSVVRGRAYNEQFF	TGCAGCGTTGTTCGCGGGAGGGCCTACAATGAGCAGTTCTTC
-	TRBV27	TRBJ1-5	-	CASSVNRDTNQPQHF	TGTGCCAGCAGTGTAAACAGGGATACCAATCAGCCCCAGCATTTT
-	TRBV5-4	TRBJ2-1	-	CASSGQRLNNEQFF	TGTGCCAGCAGCGGACAGAGATTAAACAATGAGCAGTTCTTC
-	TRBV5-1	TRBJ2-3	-	CASSAAVLNPADTQYF	TGCGCCAGCAGCGCCGCAGTCCTGAATCCAGCAGATACGCAGTATTTT
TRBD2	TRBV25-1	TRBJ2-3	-	CASSVAGEAGDTQYF	TGTGCCAGCAGTGTGGCGGGAGAGGCGGGAGATACGCAGTATTTT
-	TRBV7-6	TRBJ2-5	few	CASSFTGLGETQYF	TGTGCCAGCAGCTTTACAGGGTTGGGAGAGACCCAGTACTTC
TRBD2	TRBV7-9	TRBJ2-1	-	CASLNEGGLAGGFYEQFF	TGTGCCAGCCTAAACGAGGGGGGGCTAGCGGGAGGTTTCTATGAGCAGTTCTTC
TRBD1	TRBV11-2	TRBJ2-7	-	CASSQDRVEGRAYEQYF	TGTGCCAGCAGCCAAGACAGGGTTGAAGGAAGGGCCTACGAGCAGTACTTC
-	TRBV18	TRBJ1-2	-	CASSLGRVQGYGYTF	TGTGCCAGCTCGCTGGGCAGGGTCCAAGGCTATGGCTACACCTTC
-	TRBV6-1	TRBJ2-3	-	CASSPQRATTDTQYF	TGTGCCAGCAGCCCCCAGCGGGCGACCACAGATACGCAGTATTTT
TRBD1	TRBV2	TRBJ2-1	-	CASRAGGSYNEQFF	TGTGCCAGCAGAGCAGGGGGCTCCTACAATGAGCAGTTCTTC
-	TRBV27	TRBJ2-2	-	CASRWTANTGELFF	TGTGCCAGCAGGTGGACAGCGAACACCGGGGAGCTGTTTTTT
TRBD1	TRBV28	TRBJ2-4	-	CASSTWTGRGKNIQYF	TGTGCCAGCAGTACCTGGACAGGCCGTGGCAAAAACATTCAGTACTTC
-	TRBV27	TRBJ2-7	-	CASSLSGSYEQYF	TGTGCCAGCAGTTTATCGGGCTCCTACGAGCAGTACTTC
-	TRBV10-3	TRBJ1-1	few	CAISAQQGGTEAFF	TGTGCCATCAGTGCCCAACAGGGTGGCACTGAAGCTTTCTTT
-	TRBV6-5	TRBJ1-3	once	CASSYGAEPAGNTIYF	TGTGCCAGCAGTTACGGGGCCGAGCCGGCGGGAAACACCATATATTTT
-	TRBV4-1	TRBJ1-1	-	CASSLATLAGGRSNTEAFF	TGCGCCAGCAGCCTTGCTACATTGGCTGGAGGACGGTCGAACACTGAAGCTTTCTTT
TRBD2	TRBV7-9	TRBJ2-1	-	CSSSYGEGRVFF	TGTTCCAGCAGCTACGGGGAGGGTCGGGTGTTCTTC
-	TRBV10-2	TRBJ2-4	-	CAIDWSRWAKNIQYF	TGCGCCATCGACTGGTCTCGATGGGCCAAAAACATTCAGTACTTC
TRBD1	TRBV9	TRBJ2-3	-	CASSVTGTGARADTQYF	TGTGCCAGCAGCGTTACCGGGACAGGGGCCAGGGCAGATACGCAGTATTTT
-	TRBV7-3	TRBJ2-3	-	CASSPGSTDTQYF	TGTGCCAGCAGCCCGGGGAGCACAGATACGCAGTATTTT
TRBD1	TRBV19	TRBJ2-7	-	CATRDRAYEQDF	TGTGCTACCAGGGACAGGGCCTACGAGCAGGACTTC
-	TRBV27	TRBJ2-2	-	CASSQNTGELFF	TGTGCCAGCAGTCAGAACACCGGGGAGCTGTTTTTT
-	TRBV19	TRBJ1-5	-	CASTLTPGSNQPQHF	TGTGCCAGTACTCTCACGCCAGGTAGCAATCAGCCCCAGCATTTT
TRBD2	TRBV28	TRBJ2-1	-	CASRMLAGRNEQFF	TGTGCCAGCAGGATGCTAGCGGGACGGAATGAGCAGTTCTTC
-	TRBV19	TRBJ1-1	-	CASKQVVMANTEAFF	TGTGCCAGTAAACAGGTGGTTATGGCCAACACTGAAGCTTTCTTT
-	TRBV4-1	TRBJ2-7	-	CASSQARGNYEQYF	TGCGCCAGCAGCCAAGCCAGGGGCAACTACGAGCAGTACTTC